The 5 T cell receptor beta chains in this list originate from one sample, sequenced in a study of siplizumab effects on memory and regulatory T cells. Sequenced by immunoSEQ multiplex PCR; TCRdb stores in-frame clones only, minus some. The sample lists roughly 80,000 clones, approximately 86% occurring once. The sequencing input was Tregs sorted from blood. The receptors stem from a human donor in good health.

CDR3 amino acids: CASSLLPSSGNTIYF. The CDR3 DNA is TGTGCCAGCAGCTTGCTCCCGAGCTCTGGAAACACCATATATTTT. The rearrangement uses TRBV5-6 and TRBJ1-3; D not certain. This CDR3 has 15 amino acids. Deletions cut 1 base from V and 0 bases from J, with 8 bases between. Germline values: CDR1 SGHDT, CDR2 YYEEEE.

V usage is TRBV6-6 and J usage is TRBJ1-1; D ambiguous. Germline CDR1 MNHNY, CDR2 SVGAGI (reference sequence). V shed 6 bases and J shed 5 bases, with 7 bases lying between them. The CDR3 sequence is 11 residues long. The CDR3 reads CASRAVTEAFF. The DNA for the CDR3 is TGTGCCAGCAGGGCGGTGACTGAAGCTTTCTTT.

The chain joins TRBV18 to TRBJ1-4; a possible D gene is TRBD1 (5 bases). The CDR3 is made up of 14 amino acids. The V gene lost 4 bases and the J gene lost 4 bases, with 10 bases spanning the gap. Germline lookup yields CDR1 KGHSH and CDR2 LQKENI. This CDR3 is CASSRDPLNEKLFF. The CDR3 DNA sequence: TGTGCCAGCTCACGGGACCCACTTAATGAAAAACTGTTTTTT. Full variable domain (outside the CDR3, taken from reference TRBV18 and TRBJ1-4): NAGVMQNPRHLVRRRGQEARLRCSPMKGHSHVYWYRQLPEEGLKFMVYLQKENIIDESGMPKERFSAEFPKEGPSILRIQQVVRGDSAAYFCASSRDPLNEKLFFGSGTQLSVL.

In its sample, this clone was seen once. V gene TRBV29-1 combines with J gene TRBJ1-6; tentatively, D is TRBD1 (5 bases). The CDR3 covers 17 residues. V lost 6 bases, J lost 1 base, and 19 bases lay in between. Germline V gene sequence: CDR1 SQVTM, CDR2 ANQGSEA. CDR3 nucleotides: TGCAGCGTGGGACCCGACGGTGGCGGTTCCTATAATTCACCCCTCCACTTT. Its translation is CSVGPDGGGSYNSPLHF.

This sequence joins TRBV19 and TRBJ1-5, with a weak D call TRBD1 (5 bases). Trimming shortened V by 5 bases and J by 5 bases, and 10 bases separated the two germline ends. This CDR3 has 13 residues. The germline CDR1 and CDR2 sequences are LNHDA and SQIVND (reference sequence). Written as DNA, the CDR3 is TGTGCCAGTAGTCAGGGAGGGGATCAGCCCCAGCATTTT. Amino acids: CASSQGGDQPQHF.